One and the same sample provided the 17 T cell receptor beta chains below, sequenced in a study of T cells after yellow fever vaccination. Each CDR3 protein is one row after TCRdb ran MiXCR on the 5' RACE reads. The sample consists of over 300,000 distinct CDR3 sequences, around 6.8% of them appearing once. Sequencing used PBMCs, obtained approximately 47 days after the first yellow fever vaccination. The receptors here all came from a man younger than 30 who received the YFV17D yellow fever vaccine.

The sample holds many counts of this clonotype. The chain's CDR3 is CSARLRLASNEQYF. CDR3 DNA: TGCAGTGCTAGACTTCGACTAGCATCCAACGAGCAGTACTTC. The chain carries TRBV20-1 and TRBJ2-7; 7 nucleotides line up with TRBD2. The CDR3 loop spans 14 amino acids. J lost 5 bases, V lost 2 bases, and 9 bases had no gene match. Germline CDR1 DFQATT, CDR2 SNEGSKA (reference sequence).

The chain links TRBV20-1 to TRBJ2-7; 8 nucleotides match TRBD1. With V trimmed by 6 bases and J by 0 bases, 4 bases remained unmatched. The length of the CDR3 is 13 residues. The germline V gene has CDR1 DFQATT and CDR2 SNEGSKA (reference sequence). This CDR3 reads CSAGQGYSYEQYV. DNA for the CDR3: TGCAGTGCCGGACAGGGCTACTCCTACGAGCAGTACGTC.

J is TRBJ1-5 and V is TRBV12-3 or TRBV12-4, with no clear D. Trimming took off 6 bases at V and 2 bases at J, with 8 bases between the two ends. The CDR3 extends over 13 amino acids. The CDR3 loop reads CASRTAGNQPQHF. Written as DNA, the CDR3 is TGTGCCAGCAGAACGGCCGGCAATCAGCCCCAGCATTTT.

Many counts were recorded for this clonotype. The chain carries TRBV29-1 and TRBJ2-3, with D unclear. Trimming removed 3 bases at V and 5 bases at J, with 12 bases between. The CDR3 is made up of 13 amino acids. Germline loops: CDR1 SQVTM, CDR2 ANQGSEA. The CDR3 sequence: CSVDSGAEDTQYF. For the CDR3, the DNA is TGCAGCGTTGATTCTGGCGCGGAAGATACGCAGTATTTT.

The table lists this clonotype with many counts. The CDR3, as DNA: TGTGCCAGCAAGACTGAGAGCCTTGGAGGAAAACTGTTTTTT. It encodes CASKTESLGGKLFF. The gene calls are TRBV2 and TRBJ1-4; D not resolved. Germline loops: CDR1 SNHLY, CDR2 FYNNEI. Trimming left V 7 bases short and J 10 bases short, with 19 bases between. The CDR3 has 14 amino acids.

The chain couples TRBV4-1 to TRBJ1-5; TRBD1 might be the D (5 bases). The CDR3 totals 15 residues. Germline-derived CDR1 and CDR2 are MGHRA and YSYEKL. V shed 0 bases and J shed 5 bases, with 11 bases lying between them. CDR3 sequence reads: CASSQDSRVDQPQHF. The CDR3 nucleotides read TGCGCCAGCAGCCAAGACAGCAGGGTGGATCAGCCCCAGCATTTT.

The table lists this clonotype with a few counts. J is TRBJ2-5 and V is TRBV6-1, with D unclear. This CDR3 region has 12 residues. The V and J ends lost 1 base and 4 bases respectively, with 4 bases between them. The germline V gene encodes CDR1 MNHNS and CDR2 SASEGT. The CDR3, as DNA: TGTGCCAGCAGTGAAGTGGTAGAGACCCAGTACTTC. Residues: CASSEVVETQYF.

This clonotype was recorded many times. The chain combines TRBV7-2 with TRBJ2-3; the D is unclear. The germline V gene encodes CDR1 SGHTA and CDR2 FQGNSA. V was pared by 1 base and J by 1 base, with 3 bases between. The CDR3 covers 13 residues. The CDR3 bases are TGTGCCAGCAGCTTAGGCCGCACAGATACGCAGTATTTT. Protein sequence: CASSLGRTDTQYF.

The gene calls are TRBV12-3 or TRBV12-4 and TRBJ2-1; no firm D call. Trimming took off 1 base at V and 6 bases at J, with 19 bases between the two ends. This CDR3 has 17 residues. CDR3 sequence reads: CASSLDVGRPSFNEQFF. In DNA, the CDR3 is TGTGCCAGCAGTTTAGACGTCGGCAGGCCTTCGTTCAATGAGCAGTTCTTC.

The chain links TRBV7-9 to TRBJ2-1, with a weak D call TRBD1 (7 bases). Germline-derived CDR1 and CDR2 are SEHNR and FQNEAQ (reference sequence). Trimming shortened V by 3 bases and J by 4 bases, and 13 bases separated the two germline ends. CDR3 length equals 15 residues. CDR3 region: CASSFEGAGYNEQFF. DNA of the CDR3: TGTGCCAGCAGCTTTGAGGGGGCGGGGTACAATGAGCAGTTCTTC.

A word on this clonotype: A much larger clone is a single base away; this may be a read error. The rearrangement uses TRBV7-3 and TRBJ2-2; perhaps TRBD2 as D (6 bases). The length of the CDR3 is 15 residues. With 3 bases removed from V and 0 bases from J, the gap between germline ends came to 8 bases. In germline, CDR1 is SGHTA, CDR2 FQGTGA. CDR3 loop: CASSFGGTNTGELFF. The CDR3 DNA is TGTGCCAGCAGCTTCGGAGGGACGAACACCGGGGAGCTGTTTTTT.

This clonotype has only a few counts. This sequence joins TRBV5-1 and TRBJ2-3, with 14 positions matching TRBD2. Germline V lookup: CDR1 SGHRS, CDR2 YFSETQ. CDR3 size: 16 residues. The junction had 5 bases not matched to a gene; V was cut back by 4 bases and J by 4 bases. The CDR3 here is CASSPRTSGGSDTQYF. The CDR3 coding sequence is TGCGCCAGCAGCCCTCGGACTAGCGGGGGGTCAGATACGCAGTATTTT.

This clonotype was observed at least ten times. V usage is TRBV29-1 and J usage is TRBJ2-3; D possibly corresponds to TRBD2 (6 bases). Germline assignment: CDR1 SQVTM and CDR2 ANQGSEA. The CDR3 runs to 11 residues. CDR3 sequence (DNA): TGCGGGGGACTCGTCACAGATACGCAGTATTTT. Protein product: CGGLVTDTQYF.

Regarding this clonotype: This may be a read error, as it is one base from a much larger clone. CDR3 loop: CASRVRVDTPYF. The CDR3, as DNA: TGTGCCAGCAGAGTGAGGGTCGATACGCCGTATTTT. The chain has TRBV2 and TRBJ2-3; TRBD2 might be the D (5 bases). CDR1 and CDR2 (germline): SNHLY, FYNNEI. This CDR3 is 12 amino acids long.

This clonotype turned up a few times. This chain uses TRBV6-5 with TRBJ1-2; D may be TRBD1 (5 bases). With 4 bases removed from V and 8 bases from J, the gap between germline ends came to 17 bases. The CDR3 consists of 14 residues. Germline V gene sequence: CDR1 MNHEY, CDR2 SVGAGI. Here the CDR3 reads CASSSLGGRWGYTF. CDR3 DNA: TGTGCCAGCAGTTCCCTCGGGGGACGTTGGGGCTACACCTTC.

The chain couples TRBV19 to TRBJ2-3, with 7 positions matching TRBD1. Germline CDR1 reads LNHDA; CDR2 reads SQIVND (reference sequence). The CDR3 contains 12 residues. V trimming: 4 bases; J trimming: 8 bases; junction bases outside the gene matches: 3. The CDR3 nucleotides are TGTGCCAGTAGTAAAGGGGGCCCTACGCAGTATTTT. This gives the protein CASSKGGPTQYF.

The CDR3 DNA follows: TGCAGTGCTTGGGGGGGAGGTGAGACCCAGTACTTC. Protein sequence: CSAWGGGETQYF. The chain uses TRBV20-1 and TRBJ2-5; TRBD2 matches 7 bases. CDR1 DFQATT and CDR2 SNEGSKA come from the germline V gene (reference sequence). The junction had 5 bases not matched to a gene; V was cut back by 5 bases and J by 5 bases. The CDR3 covers 12 residues.